This T cell receptor beta chain was observed in a study of blood T cell repertoires in COVID-19. The table came from immunoSEQ multiplex PCR; TCRdb's copy has only in-frame clones and leaves some out. The data contain approximately 330,000 clones, around 90% of them seen just once; the ten biggest clones take up approximately 10%. Seattle's cohort entered during active infection and was followed longitudinally. The clonotype comes from a man aged 25 to 45 with COVID-19, enrolled during active disease. Material for sequencing was peripheral blood.

CDR3 DNA: TGTGCCACCAGTGAGTCGCGACTAGCGCTGTTCTTC. Amino acid sequence: CATSESRLALFF. The chain is built from TRBV24-1 and TRBJ2-1; 8 bases fit TRBD2. The CDR3 is 12 residues long. The V gene end was trimmed by 4 bases and the J gene end by 15 bases; junction bases not matched to a gene: 7. Germline CDR1 KGHDR, CDR2 SFDVKD.